One sample yielded the 22 T cell receptor beta chains listed below, sequenced in a study of cytomegalovirus exposure and HLA in healthy donors (TCRdb year 2017). Library method: the immunoSEQ multiplex PCR assay. The multiplex PCR relied on a mix of 60 forward primers for TCR Vbeta segments and 13 reverse primers for TCR Jbeta segments. TCRdb took this table from immuneACCESS and kept in-frame rearrangements with V and J called. Such tables lack part of the clones; where checked against another copy, unresolved V genes explain under half of the gap, and the rest is unexplained. This sample is represented by 95,000 to 110,000 clones; around a tenth of them were singletons. The leading ten clones occupy 5.5% to 7.5% of the sample. Sequenced material: PBMCs. These receptors came from a man aged 35-49 years in good health and CMV-seropositive.

The rearrangement uses TRBV7-3 and TRBJ2-3, with 7 bases aligning to TRBD2. V gave up 5 bases and J gave up 4 bases; unmatched junction bases: 6. The CDR3 consists of 14 residues. Germline V gives CDR1 SGHTA, CDR2 FQGTGA. The CDR3 DNA follows: TGTGCCAGCAGCCTACTTGCGGGAGCAGATACGCAGTATTTT. It translates to CASSLLAGADTQYF.

This clone was found a few times. The rearrangement links TRBV7-3 to TRBJ2-1, with D possibly matching TRBD2 (6 bases). Trimming stripped 2 bases from V and 5 bases from J, with 10 bases between. The CDR3 extends over 14 amino acids. Per germline, CDR1 SGHTA and CDR2 FQGTGA. CDR3 nucleotide sequence: TGTGCCAGCAGCTTACGGCGGGATAACAATGAGCAGTTCTTC. Translation: CASSLRRDNNEQFF.

The rearrangement links TRBV7-9 to TRBJ2-1; 9 bases are shared with TRBD2. This CDR3 spans 16 amino acids. The germline gives CDR1 SEHNR, CDR2 FQNEAQ (reference sequence). V shed 5 bases, J shed 5 bases, and the junction held 10 bases outside the gene matches. CDR3 DNA sequence: TGTGCCAGCAGCCCAACCGCTAGCGGGGTTAACAATGAGCAGTTCTTC. Translation: CASSPTASGVNNEQFF. Combining the CDR3 with reference TRBV7-9 and TRBJ2-1 gives the whole variable domain DTGVSQNPRHKITKRGQNVTFRCDPISEHNRLYWYRQTLGQGPEFLTYFQNEAQLEKSRLLSDRFSAERPKGSFSTLEIQRTEQGDSAMYLCASSPTASGVNNEQFFGPGTRLTVL.

In its sample, this clone was seen a few times. The V and J genes are TRBV10-3 and TRBJ1-1; D might be TRBD1 (6 bases). Germline assignment: CDR1 ENHRY and CDR2 SYGVKD. V was pared by 6 bases and J by 1 base, with 12 bases between. The CDR3 spans 14 residues. The CDR3 nucleotides are TGTGCCATCAGCCAAAGGACAGAGAACACTGAAGCTTTCTTT. It yields the protein CAISQRTENTEAFF.

The gene calls are TRBV15 and TRBJ2-1; possibly TRBD2 for D (6 bases). V was clipped by 6 bases and J by 3 bases, with 12 bases between them. CDR3 length equals 14 residues. Germline CDR1 and CDR2: LNHNV and YYDKDF (reference sequence). The CDR3 spells CATRGLGSYNEQFF. In DNA form, the CDR3 reads TGTGCCACCAGGGGACTCGGGAGCTACAATGAGCAGTTCTTC.

The chain is built from TRBV9 and TRBJ2-6; D remains unclear. The V end lost 1 base, the J end lost 0 bases, and 5 bases lay between the germline ends. Germline lookup yields CDR1 SGDLS and CDR2 YYNGEE. The CDR3 is 15 amino acids. The CDR3 protein is CASSVSVSGANVLTF. CDR3 nucleotides: TGTGCCAGCAGCGTATCAGTCTCTGGGGCCAACGTCCTGACTTTC.

This clone was counted a few times. The chain is built from TRBV5-4 and TRBJ2-7, with D possibly being TRBD2 (6 bases). The length of the CDR3 is 15 residues. Germline-derived CDR1 and CDR2 are SGHNT and YYREEE (reference sequence). The ends were cut back, 4 bases at V and 0 bases at J, with 14 bases in the middle. The CDR3 protein is CASSTNGDSSYEQYF. The CDR3 DNA follows: TGTGCCAGCAGCACGAACGGGGACTCCTCCTACGAGCAGTACTTC.

The CDR3 protein is CASSLIGDRVRQYF. The CDR3 region has the DNA TGTGCCAGCAGTTTGATCGGGGACAGGGTACGGCAGTACTTC. This chain connects TRBV28 to TRBJ2-7, with 9 bases lining up with TRBD1. V lost 3 bases and J lost 9; bases outside the gene matches: 9. Germline lookup yields CDR1 MDHEN and CDR2 SYDVKM. CDR3 size: 14 residues.

The V call is TRBV29-1, the J call TRBJ2-3, with 8 bases that match TRBD1. This CDR3 has 14 amino acids. V lost 7 bases, J lost 4 bases, and 10 bases stayed unmatched. Germline assignment: CDR1 SQVTM and CDR2 ANQGSEA. Here the CDR3 reads CSGNLRGPADTQYF. DNA of the CDR3: TGCAGCGGTAACCTCAGGGGGCCGGCAGATACGCAGTATTTT.

J is TRBJ1-4 and V is TRBV28, with a weak D call TRBD1 (6 bases). This CDR3 has 19 amino acids. The germline CDR1 and CDR2 sequences are MDHEN and SYDVKM. Trimming took 1 base from V and 6 from J, leaving 24 bases between them. CDR3 amino acids: CASSLYLKPWGGADEKLFF. In DNA, the CDR3 is TGTGCCAGCAGTTTATACCTAAAACCTTGGGGGGGGGCGGATGAAAAACTGTTTTTT.

This clone was observed a handful of times. The J gene is TRBJ2-5, the V gene TRBV29-1; 8 positions agree with TRBD1. V gave up 2 bases and J gave up 3 bases; unmatched junction bases: 11. Germline V gene data show CDR1 as SQVTM and CDR2 as ANQGSEA. CDR3 length equals 16 residues. The chain's CDR3 is CSVESPAGGRKETQYF. For the CDR3, the DNA is TGCAGCGTTGAAAGTCCCGCAGGGGGCCGGAAAGAGACCCAGTACTTC.

The chain combines TRBV5-1 with TRBJ1-2; the D gene is possibly TRBD1 (6 bases). This CDR3 contains 13 residues. Trimming cost V 3 bases and J 6 bases, with 12 bases left between them. Germline CDR1 reads SGHRS; CDR2 reads YFSETQ. The chain's CDR3 is CASSWGKGDGYTF. CDR3 bases: TGCGCCAGCAGCTGGGGTAAGGGGGATGGCTACACCTTC.

The table lists this clone with a few counts. The gene calls are TRBV10-3 and TRBJ1-1; no clear D. CDR3 length equals 13 residues. Per the germline V gene, CDR1 is ENHRY and CDR2 is SYGVKD. Trimming left V 4 bases short and J 1 base short, with 7 bases between. The CDR3 sequence is CAISAQENTEAFF. CDR3 DNA sequence: TGTGCCATCAGTGCACAAGAGAACACTGAAGCTTTCTTT.

The genes are TRBV7-9 and TRBJ1-5, with 7 nucleotides matching TRBD1. V lost 10 bases to trimming and J lost 6 bases; unmatched junction nucleotides: 15. The CDR3 contains 15 residues. CDR1 SEHNR and CDR2 FQNEAQ come from the germline V gene (reference sequence). The CDR3 coding sequence is TGTGCCACCGGATCGGGGGGGGACAGACTTCAGCCCCAGCATTTT. Its protein product is CATGSGGDRLQPQHF.

This clone came up a few times. The rearrangement joins TRBV10-3 to TRBJ2-3, with 13 nucleotides matching TRBD2. V was pared by 5 bases and J by 6 bases, with 5 bases of the junction left unmatched. Germline CDR1 is ENHRY and CDR2 is SYGVKD. This CDR3 is 15 amino acids long. CDR3 loop: CAISRLAGGMDTQYF. The CDR3 bases are TGTGCCATCAGTCGACTAGCGGGAGGAATGGATACGCAGTATTTT.

A few counts support this clone. This chain joins TRBV30 and TRBJ1-2; D gene unclear. The CDR3 runs 12 residues. Germline V gene sequence: CDR1 GTSNPN, CDR2 SVGIG (reference sequence). Trimming stripped 6 bases from V and 8 bases from J, with 16 bases between. Here the CDR3 reads CACWIAGEGYTF. The CDR3 bases are TGTGCCTGCTGGATTGCCGGGGAGGGCTACACCTTC. The complete variable domain, with remaining parts taken from reference TRBV30 and TRBJ1-2, reads SQTIHQWPATLVQPVGSPLSLECTVEGTSNPNLYWYRQAAGRGLQLLFYSVGIGQISSEVPQNLSASRPQDRQFILSSKKLLLSDSGFYLCACWIAGEGYTFGSGTRLTVV.

Of note for this clone: Other DNA sequences in the same sample also yield this CDR3. J is TRBJ2-1 and V is TRBV9; no reliable D call. The CDR3 has 12 residues. Germline-derived CDR1 and CDR2 are SGDLS and YYNGEE. Trimming left V 0 bases short and J 7 bases short, with 5 bases between. Here the CDR3 reads CASSVGENEQFF. CDR3 DNA: TGTGCCAGCAGCGTAGGCGAGAATGAGCAGTTCTTC.

The J gene is TRBJ2-3, the V gene TRBV5-4, with TRBD1 matching 8 bases. V gave up 0 bases and J gave up 7 bases; unmatched junction bases: 7. CDR3 length: 15 amino acids. Per the germline V gene, CDR1 is SGHNT and CDR2 is YYREEE (reference sequence). The CDR3 reads CASSLAGTGVYTQYF. The CDR3 region has the DNA TGTGCCAGCAGCTTGGCCGGGACAGGAGTTTATACGCAGTATTTT.

A few counts support this clone. This rearrangement joins TRBV19 to TRBJ2-2; 9 bases match TRBD2. The germline gives CDR1 LNHDA, CDR2 SQIVND (reference sequence). Trimming took 8 bases from V and 4 from J; bases not matched to a gene: 5. The CDR3 length is 14 residues. The CDR3 coding sequence is TGTGCCAGTCCGAGCGGGAGGCCCACCGGGGAGCTGTTTTTT. Translation: CASPSGRPTGELFF.

The chain joins TRBV10-3 to TRBJ2-3, with TRBD2 identical over 13 bases. CDR1 ENHRY and CDR2 SYGVKD come from the germline V gene. The CDR3 length is 18 residues. V was pared by 6 bases and J by 3 bases, with 12 bases of the junction left unmatched. DNA of the CDR3: TGTGCCATCAGACCAAACCCCGGGACTAGCGGGAAGACAGATACGCAGTATTTT. It translates to CAIRPNPGTSGKTDTQYF.

The chain has TRBV15 and TRBJ2-1; D perhaps matches TRBD2 (5 bases). Germline CDR1 is LNHNV and CDR2 is YYDKDF (reference sequence). Trimming removed 0 bases from V and 2 bases from J, with 14 bases in between. The CDR3 totals 17 residues. The CDR3: CATSRDRGKVPYNEQFF. The CDR3 region has the DNA TGTGCCACCAGCAGAGACCGGGGAAAGGTCCCCTACAATGAGCAGTTCTTC.

In its sample, this clone was seen a few times. J is TRBJ2-1 and V is TRBV5-6, with a possible D match to TRBD2 (5 bases). The CDR3 length is 12 residues. Germline V lookup: CDR1 SGHDT, CDR2 YYEEEE. Between the trimmed V and J ends, which lost 0 bases and 10 bases, there was a span of 8 bases. As DNA, the CDR3 is TGTGCCAGCAGCTTGGGTCGCGGGGAGCAGTTCTTC. Amino acid sequence: CASSLGRGEQFF.